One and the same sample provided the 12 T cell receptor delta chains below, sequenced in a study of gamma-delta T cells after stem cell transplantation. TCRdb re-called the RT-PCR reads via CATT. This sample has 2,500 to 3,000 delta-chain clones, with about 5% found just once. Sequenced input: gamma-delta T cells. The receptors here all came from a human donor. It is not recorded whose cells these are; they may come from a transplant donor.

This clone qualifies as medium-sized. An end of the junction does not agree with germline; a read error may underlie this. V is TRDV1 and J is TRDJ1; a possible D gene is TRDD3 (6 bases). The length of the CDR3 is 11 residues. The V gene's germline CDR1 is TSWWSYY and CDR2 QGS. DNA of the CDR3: TGTGCTCTGGGGGGGAAAGATAAACTCATCTTT. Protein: CALGGKDKLIF.

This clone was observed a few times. Here the CDR3 DNA reads TGTGCTCTTGGGGAACTATTGGGATTCATCCCTCGGTACACCGATAAACTCATCTTT. As protein: CALGELLGFIPRYTDKLIF. This rearrangement joins TRDV1 to TRDJ1, with D maybe TRDD3 (5 bases). The V end lost 0 bases, the J end lost 0 bases, and 20 bases lay between the germline ends. The germline CDR1 and CDR2 sequences are TSWWSYY and QGS. This CDR3 is built from 19 residues.

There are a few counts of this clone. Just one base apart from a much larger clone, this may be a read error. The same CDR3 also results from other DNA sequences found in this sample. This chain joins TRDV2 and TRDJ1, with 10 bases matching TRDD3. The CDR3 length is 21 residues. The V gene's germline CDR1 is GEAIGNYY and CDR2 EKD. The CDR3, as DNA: TGTGCCTGCGACACCGTAATGAGGACTGGGGGATCCATGGGGTACACCGATAAACTCATCTTT. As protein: CACDTVMRTGGSMGYTDKLIF.

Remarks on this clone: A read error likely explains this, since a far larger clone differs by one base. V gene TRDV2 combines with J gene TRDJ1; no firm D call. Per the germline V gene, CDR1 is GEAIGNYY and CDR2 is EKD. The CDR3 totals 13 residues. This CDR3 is CAGDGMRTDKLIF. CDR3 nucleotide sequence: TGTGCCGGTGACGGAATGAGGACCGATAAACTCATCTTT.

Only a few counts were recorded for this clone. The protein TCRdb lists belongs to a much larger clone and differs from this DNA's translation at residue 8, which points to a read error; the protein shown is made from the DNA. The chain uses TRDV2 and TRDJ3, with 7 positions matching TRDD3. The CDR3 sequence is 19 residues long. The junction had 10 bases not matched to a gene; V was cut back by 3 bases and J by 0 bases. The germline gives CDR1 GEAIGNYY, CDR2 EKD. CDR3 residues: CACDPTGEFRSWDTRQMFF. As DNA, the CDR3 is TGTGCCTGTGACCCAACTGGGGAATTCCGCTCCTGGGACACCCGACAGATGTTTTTC.

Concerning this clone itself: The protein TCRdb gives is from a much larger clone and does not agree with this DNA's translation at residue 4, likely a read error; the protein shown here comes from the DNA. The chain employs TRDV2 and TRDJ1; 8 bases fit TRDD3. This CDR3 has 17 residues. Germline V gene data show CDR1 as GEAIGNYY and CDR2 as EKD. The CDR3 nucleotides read TGTGCCTGTGGCACCGTGAAACGGGATACGCTCACCGATAAACTCATCTTT. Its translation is CACGTVKRDTLTDKLIF.

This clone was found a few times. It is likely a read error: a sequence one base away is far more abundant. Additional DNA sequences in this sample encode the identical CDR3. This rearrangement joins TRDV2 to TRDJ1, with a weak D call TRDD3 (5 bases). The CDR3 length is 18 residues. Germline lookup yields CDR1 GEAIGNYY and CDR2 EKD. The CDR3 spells CACDLLSTLAGSPDKLIF. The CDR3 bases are TGTGCCTGTGACCTGCTTTCCACTTTGGCTGGGAGCCCCGATAAACTCATCTTC.

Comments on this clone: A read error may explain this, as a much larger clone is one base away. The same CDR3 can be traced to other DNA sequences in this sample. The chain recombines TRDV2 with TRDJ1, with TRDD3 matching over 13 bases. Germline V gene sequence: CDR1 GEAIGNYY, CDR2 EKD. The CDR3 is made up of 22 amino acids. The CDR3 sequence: CACDAMSGPLLGDTMTTDKLIF. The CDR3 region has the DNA TGTGCCTGTGATGCTATGTCAGGTCCCTTACTGGGGGATACGATGACAACCGATAAACTCATCTTC.

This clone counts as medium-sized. CDR3 nucleotides: TGTGCTCTTGGGGGGGATCCCTACTGGGGGATAAAACTCATCTTT. The encoded protein is CALGGDPYWGIKLIF. J is TRDJ1 and V is TRDV1; TRDD3 aligns across 11 bases. Germline lookup yields CDR1 TSWWSYY and CDR2 QGS. This CDR3 comprises 15 residues. The junction had 9 bases not matched to a gene; V was cut back by 4 bases and J by 8 bases.

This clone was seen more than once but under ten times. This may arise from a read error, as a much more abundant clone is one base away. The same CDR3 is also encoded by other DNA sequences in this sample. This chain's CDR3 is CACDTVAPGGYTDKLIF. CDR3 sequence (DNA): TGTGCCTGTGACACGGTCGCGCCGGGGGGTTACACTGATAAACTCATCTTT. The chain combines TRDV2 with TRDJ1; the D gene is possibly TRDD3 (5 bases). Per the germline V gene, CDR1 is GEAIGNYY and CDR2 is EKD. This CDR3 is 17 amino acids long.

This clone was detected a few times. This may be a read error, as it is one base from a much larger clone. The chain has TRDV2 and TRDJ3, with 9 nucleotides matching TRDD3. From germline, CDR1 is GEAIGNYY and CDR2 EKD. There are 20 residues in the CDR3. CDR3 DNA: TGTGCCTGTGACGCGCCTGTACTGGGGGAACGCTCCTGTGACACCCGACAGATGTTTTTC. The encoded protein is CACDAPVLGERSCDTRQMFF.

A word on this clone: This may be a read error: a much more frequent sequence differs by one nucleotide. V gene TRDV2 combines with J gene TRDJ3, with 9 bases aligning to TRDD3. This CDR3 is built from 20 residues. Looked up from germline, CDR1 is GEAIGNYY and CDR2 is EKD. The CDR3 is CACDTATGGVGSCDTRQMFF. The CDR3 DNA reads TGTGCCTGTGACACCGCGACTGGGGGAGTTGGCTCCTGTGACACCCGACAGATGTTTTTC.